Below are 28 T cell receptor beta chains sequenced from a single sample in a study of PD-1 blockade in classical Hodgkin lymphoma. Clones were sequenced by immunoSEQ multiplex PCR, and TCRdb holds only the in-frame ones, with some missing. The repertoire holds roughly 50,000 clones, with about 78% as singletons. Every one of the patients relapsed after autologous stem cell transplantation (brentuximab vedotin exposure was variable). The source material was peripheral blood mononuclear cells (PBMCs), sampled before the second cycle of nivolumab. Receptor source: a human donor with classical Hodgkin lymphoma.

The chain links TRBV6-5 to TRBJ1-2, with a tentative D call TRBD1 (5 bases). This CDR3 has 13 residues. Germline assignment: CDR1 MNHEY and CDR2 SVGAGI. Trimming pared 2 bases from V and 4 bases from J, leaving 8 bases between. DNA of the CDR3: TGTGCCAGCAGTTACGGCAGGGTCTATGGCTACACCTTC. Translated, it gives CASSYGRVYGYTF.

The chain couples TRBV9 to TRBJ1-1; tentatively, D is TRBD1 (6 bases). This CDR3 spans 13 amino acids. Trimming took 0 bases from V and 5 from J, leaving 8 bases between them. The V gene's germline CDR1 is SGDLS and CDR2 YYNGEE. The chain's CDR3 is CASSVGGTTEAFF. For the CDR3, the DNA is TGTGCCAGCAGCGTAGGGGGGACAACTGAAGCTTTCTTT.

This chain uses TRBV29-1 with TRBJ1-1; D is unclear. The CDR3 consists of 14 residues. Germline V CDR1 and CDR2: SQVTM, ANQGSEA. V was trimmed by 1 base and J by 1 base, leaving 10 bases between them. The CDR3 DNA sequence: TGCAGCGTTGAAGTCGGGCAGCCGAACACTGAAGCTTTCTTT. This codes for CSVEVGQPNTEAFF.

V and J are TRBV28 and TRBJ2-1; D is unresolved. V lost 3 bases and J lost 4, with 4 bases in between. CDR1 is MDHEN and CDR2 is SYDVKM in the germline V gene. This CDR3 spans 12 amino acids. This CDR3 is CASSLGYNEQFF. In nucleotides, the CDR3 is TGTGCCAGCAGTTTGGGTTACAATGAGCAGTTCTTC.

The rearrangement links TRBV2 to TRBJ2-5, with D hard to call. V was pared by 8 bases and J by 0 bases, with 10 bases between. Germline V gives CDR1 SNHLY, CDR2 FYNNEI. The CDR3 spans 13 residues. CDR3 DNA: TGTGCCAGCGACAACCTGTACCAAGAGACCCAGTACTTC. Amino acids: CASDNLYQETQYF.

The chain carries TRBV15 and TRBJ1-2; maybe TRBD1 (5 bases). Germline assignment: CDR1 LNHNV and CDR2 YYDKDF (reference sequence). The V gene lost 0 bases and the J gene lost 4 bases, with 12 bases spanning the gap. This CDR3 comprises 15 residues. CDR3 protein: CATSREQGLSYGYTF. The CDR3 nucleotides read TGTGCCACCAGCAGAGAGCAGGGACTGAGCTATGGCTACACCTTC.

The chain has TRBV19 and TRBJ1-5; D remains ambiguous. With 6 bases removed from V and 7 bases from J, the gap between germline ends came to 19 bases. Per germline, CDR1 LNHDA and CDR2 SQIVND (reference sequence). This CDR3 comprises 15 residues. CDR3 bases: TGTGCCAGTAGGGTAAGGCGGGAGGAGAGGCAGCCCCAGCATTTT. This codes for CASRVRREERQPQHF.

This rearrangement joins TRBV6-6 to TRBJ1-1; D remains unclear. Looked up from germline, CDR1 is MNHNY and CDR2 is SVGAGI (reference sequence). V was trimmed by 7 bases and J by 8 bases, leaving 11 bases between them. CDR3 length equals 11 residues. The CDR3 region is CASNREQEAFF. In nucleotides, the CDR3 is TGTGCCAGCAATAGAGAACAGGAAGCTTTCTTT.

This clone was recorded once. The rearrangement joins TRBV28 to TRBJ1-1; D is possibly TRBD1 (5 bases). V lost 6 bases, J lost 1 base, and 15 bases lay in between. The CDR3 loop spans 15 amino acids. Germline V lookup: CDR1 MDHEN, CDR2 SYDVKM. The CDR3 DNA follows: TGTGCCAGCAGCTTACCGGGGGGGTCGAACACTGAAGCTTTCTTT. It is translated as CASSLPGGSNTEAFF.

The rearrangement uses TRBV6-1 and TRBJ2-5; no reliable D call. Germline-derived CDR1 and CDR2 are MNHNS and SASEGT. V was cut by 6 bases and J by 5 bases, with 10 bases left in between. The CDR3 has 12 amino acids. For the CDR3, the DNA is TGTGCCAGCAGCGCAGGTCGGGAGACCCAGTACTTC. Amino acids: CASSAGRETQYF.

The chain combines TRBV7-3 with TRBJ2-1; 12 positions agree with TRBD2. Trimming at V came to 0 bases and at J to 6 bases, leaving 0 bases not matched to a gene. Germline V gene lookup returns CDR1 SGHTA and CDR2 FQGTGA. The length of the CDR3 is 15 residues. In DNA form, the CDR3 reads TGTGCCAGCAGCTTAACGGGACTAGCGGGCAATGAGCAGTTCTTC. It yields the protein CASSLTGLAGNEQFF.

The rearrangement links TRBV6-6 to TRBJ2-7, with D tentatively TRBD2 (6 bases). The CDR3 has 16 amino acids. With 4 bases removed from V and 2 bases from J, the gap between germline ends came to 18 bases. The germline gives CDR1 MNHNY, CDR2 SVGAGI (reference sequence). CDR3 amino acids: CASSFLGVAATYEQYF. DNA for the CDR3: TGTGCCAGCAGTTTCCTCGGGGTAGCGGCTACCTACGAGCAGTACTTC.

The chain combines TRBV27 with TRBJ1-1; 7 bases agree with TRBD1. Germline V gene lookup returns CDR1 MNHEY and CDR2 SMNVEV (reference sequence). The CDR3 spans 14 residues. V shed 7 bases, J shed 4 bases, and the junction held 9 bases outside the gene matches. CDR3 residues: CASNPTGRITEAFF. The CDR3 DNA reads as TGTGCCAGCAATCCGACAGGGCGGATCACTGAAGCTTTCTTT.

The CDR3 region is CASRGKTKGDYNEQFF. DNA of the CDR3: TGTGCCAGCAGGGGAAAGACCAAGGGAGACTACAATGAGCAGTTCTTC. This chain links TRBV6-6 with TRBJ2-1; TRBD2 is a possible D gene (5 bases). With 6 bases removed from V and 3 bases from J, the gap between germline ends came to 18 bases. This CDR3 region has 16 residues. In germline, CDR1 is MNHNY, CDR2 SVGAGI (reference sequence).

The V gene is TRBV10-2, the J gene TRBJ1-1; weak D call: TRBD1 (6 bases). V was cut by 2 bases and J by 3 bases, with 13 bases left in between. The CDR3 runs to 15 residues. Germline V gene data show CDR1 as WSHSY and CDR2 as SAAADI. CDR3 amino acids: CASSEALGGYTEAFF. The CDR3 bases are TGCGCCAGCAGTGAGGCCCTGGGGGGCTACACTGAAGCTTTCTTT.

The chain carries TRBV7-8 and TRBJ1-1; D might be TRBD1 (5 bases). CDR3 size: 14 residues. V lost 6 bases and J 6 bases, leaving 17 bases between the germline ends. Germline lookup yields CDR1 SGHVS and CDR2 FQNEAQ. CDR3 sequence reads: CASSYSLGGAEAFF. CDR3 in DNA: TGTGCCAGCAGTTACTCCCTGGGGGGGGCTGAAGCTTTCTTT.

The V and J genes are TRBV7-2 and TRBJ2-1; 11 positions agree with TRBD2. The junction had 3 bases not matched to a gene; V was cut back by 2 bases and J by 6 bases. Germline CDR1 SGHTA, CDR2 FQGNSA. This CDR3 is built from 15 residues. This CDR3 is CASSLPLAGGNEQFF. For the CDR3, the DNA is TGTGCCAGCAGCTTACCGCTAGCGGGGGGCAATGAGCAGTTCTTC.

This clone is medium-sized within its sample. This chain connects TRBV28 to TRBJ1-3, with D possibly TRBD1 on 5 matching bases. Germline lookup yields CDR1 MDHEN and CDR2 SYDVKM. V lost 6 bases to trimming and J lost 0 bases, with 9 bases between them. This CDR3 region has 14 residues. The CDR3 nucleotides are TGTGCCAGCAGGCAGGGAAGCTCTGGAAACACCATATATTTT. This sequence encodes CASRQGSSGNTIYF.

The chain uses TRBV27 and TRBJ1-2; the match to TRBD1 covers 7 bases. With V trimmed by 5 bases and J by 2 bases, 8 bases remained unmatched. Germline V gives CDR1 MNHEY, CDR2 SMNVEV (reference sequence). This CDR3 comprises 15 residues. CDR3 nucleotide sequence: TGTGCCAGCAGTCACCTCCCACAGGGGAACTATGGCTACACCTTC. Its protein is CASSHLPQGNYGYTF.

This rearrangement joins TRBV10-3 to TRBJ1-2, with D perhaps matching TRBD1 (6 bases). V was trimmed by 3 bases and J by 2 bases, leaving 7 bases between them. In germline, CDR1 is ENHRY, CDR2 SYGVKD. This CDR3 has 13 amino acids. CDR3 protein: CAISDGTNYGYTF. CDR3 sequence (DNA): TGTGCCATCAGTGACGGGACAAACTATGGCTACACCTTC.

The V call is TRBV28, the J call TRBJ1-2, with TRBD1 matching over 7 bases. The CDR3 is made up of 16 amino acids. With V trimmed by 5 bases and J by 3 bases, 12 bases remained unmatched. In germline, CDR1 is MDHEN, CDR2 SYDVKM. CDR3 protein: CASSPPGGGAYYGYTF. The DNA for the CDR3 is TGTGCCAGCAGTCCACCGGGAGGGGGCGCTTACTATGGCTACACCTTC.

The chain combines TRBV7-3 with TRBJ1-1; perhaps TRBD1 as D (5 bases). Trimming stripped 2 bases from V and 0 bases from J, with 19 bases between. Germline loops: CDR1 SGHTA, CDR2 FQGTGA. The CDR3 loop spans 18 amino acids. Here the CDR3 DNA reads TGTGCCAGCAGCTTACGCCCGGTGGGCAGGGCAATGAACACTGAAGCTTTCTTT. It codes for CASSLRPVGRAMNTEAFF.

This rearrangement joins TRBV5-1 to TRBJ2-5; maybe TRBD1 (6 bases). The V end lost 4 bases, the J end lost 11 bases, and 21 bases lay between the germline ends. The CDR3 runs 14 residues. CDR1 and CDR2 from the germline V gene are SGHRS and YFSETQ. The chain's CDR3 is CASSQQGLRDEQYF. The CDR3 DNA sequence: TGCGCCAGCAGCCAACAGGGTTTACGGGATGAGCAGTACTTC.

This chain uses TRBV6-6 with TRBJ2-3; D remains ambiguous. The germline V gene has CDR1 MNHNY and CDR2 SVGAGI (reference sequence). V lost 2 bases and J lost 6, with 3 bases in between. The CDR3 contains 11 residues. The CDR3 DNA reads as TGTGCCAGCAGTTACCCGGATACGCAGTATTTT. It encodes CASSYPDTQYF.

This chain joins TRBV5-1 and TRBJ2-5; 12 bases are a match to TRBD2. The V segment lost 4 bases and the J segment 5 bases; nucleotides outside the gene matches: 9. The germline CDR1 and CDR2 sequences are SGHRS and YFSETQ. This CDR3 comprises 16 residues. In nucleotides, the CDR3 is TGCGCCAGCAGCCCAATGACTAGCGGGAGCGGGGAGACCCAGTACTTC. Residues: CASSPMTSGSGETQYF.

This chain links TRBV7-3 with TRBJ2-5; D is perhaps TRBD2 (6 bases). Per the germline V gene, CDR1 is SGHTA and CDR2 is FQGTGA. CDR3 size: 17 residues. V lost 1 base and J 1 base, leaving 16 bases between the germline ends. The CDR3 nucleotides read TGTGCCAGCAGCTTAATAGGGGCGGGACCTCTCCAAGAGACCCAGTACTTC. It is translated as CASSLIGAGPLQETQYF.

This chain links TRBV14 with TRBJ2-1; D remains ambiguous. The germline V and J ends were trimmed by 1 base and 3 bases, with 7 bases remaining between them. Germline V CDR1 and CDR2: SGHDN, FVKESK. This CDR3 spans 14 amino acids. The CDR3 loop is CASSQASGYNEQFF. The CDR3 DNA is TGTGCCAGCAGCCAAGCCTCTGGCTACAATGAGCAGTTCTTC.

The chain couples TRBV25-1 to TRBJ2-5, with 11 bases matching TRBD1. This CDR3 contains 15 residues. Germline CDR1 is MGHDK and CDR2 is SYGVNS. J gave up 4 bases and V 6 bases, and 7 bases lay outside the gene matches. The CDR3 region is CASSPDRGRLETQYF. The CDR3 bases are TGTGCCAGCAGCCCGGACAGGGGGCGATTAGAGACCCAGTACTTC. The whole variable domain, filled in from reference TRBV25-1 and TRBJ2-5, reads EADIYQTPRYLVIGTGKKITLECSQTMGHDKMYWYQQDPGMELHLIHYSYGVNSTEKGDLSSESTVSRIRTEHFPLTLESARPSHTSQYLCASSPDRGRLETQYFGPGTRLLVL.